This TCR beta chain was identified during a study of blood T cell repertoires in COVID-19. The table came from immunoSEQ multiplex PCR; TCRdb's copy has only in-frame clones and leaves some out. There are over 200,000 clones in the sample; more than 80% occur only once, and under 2% lies in the top ten. The germline CDR1 and CDR2 sequences are MNHNS and SASEGT. This CDR3 contains 13 residues. Trimming took 1 base from V and 5 from J, leaving 8 bases between them. The material sequenced was PBMCs or T cells enriched from blood (not recorded which). The sequence derives from a man between 60 and 70 years old who had recovered from COVID-19. This chain uses TRBV6-1 with TRBJ1-1; TRBD1 is a possible D gene (6 bases). The CDR3 region has the DNA TGTGCCAGCAGTGAAGAGGGGGTAACTGAAGCTTTCTTT. Translated: CASSEEGVTEAFF.